The 20 T cell receptor beta chains below were found in one sample sequenced in a study of T cells in narcolepsy. TCRdb keeps only in-frame clones here, not all; method: immunoSEQ multiplex PCR. The sample records around 30,000 clones, 81% being singletons. What was sequenced was memory (CD45RA-) CD4+ T cells from blood. All receptors come from a human donor in good health.

V usage is TRBV5-6 and J usage is TRBJ2-5, with TRBD1 identical over 7 bases. Germline V gene sequence: CDR1 SGHDT, CDR2 YYEEEE. V shed 4 bases and J 1 base; nucleotides not matched to a gene: 4. The CDR3 length is 14 residues. The CDR3 DNA reads as TGTGCCAGCAGCCTGGACAGGATCCAAGAGACCCAGTACTTC. Amino acids: CASSLDRIQETQYF.

This clone was seen only once. The V call is TRBV19, the J call TRBJ1-4, with a weak D call TRBD1 (6 bases). Germline CDR1 LNHDA, CDR2 SQIVND (reference sequence). Deletions cut 11 bases from V and 3 bases from J, with 13 bases between. The CDR3 is 13 amino acids. CDR3 residues: CAVEGDANEKLFF. The CDR3 bases are TGTGCCGTGGAGGGGGACGCTAATGAAAAACTGTTTTTT.

This clone was found once. CDR3 residues: CASSTYRRATNEKLFF. In nucleotides, the CDR3 is TGTGCCAGCAGCACCTATCGTAGGGCAACTAATGAAAAACTGTTTTTT. The chain carries TRBV5-4 and TRBJ1-4, with no clear D. V lost 4 bases to trimming and J lost 0 bases, with 13 bases between them. CDR3 length: 16 amino acids. Germline V gene lookup returns CDR1 SGHNT and CDR2 YYREEE (reference sequence).

This rearrangement joins TRBV4-2 to TRBJ1-2; D remains unclear. Trimming left V 0 bases short and J 6 bases short, with 11 bases between. CDR3 length equals 14 residues. Per the germline V gene, CDR1 is LGHNA and CDR2 is YNFKEQ. The CDR3 sequence: CASSQDRGRDGYTF. CDR3 coding DNA: TGTGCCAGCAGCCAAGATAGAGGACGGGATGGCTACACCTTC.

The genes are TRBV5-4 and TRBJ1-2, with D possibly TRBD1 on 5 matching bases. Germline V gene data show CDR1 as SGHNT and CDR2 as YYREEE (reference sequence). Trimming shortened V by 3 bases and J by 6 bases, and 9 bases separated the two germline ends. The CDR3 contains 12 residues. CDR3 region: CASSYRGDGYTF. The CDR3 DNA reads TGTGCCAGCAGCTATAGGGGAGATGGCTACACCTTC.

The genes are TRBV28 and TRBJ1-2; D gene ambiguous. CDR3 length equals 13 residues. Trimming took 8 bases from V and 7 from J, leaving 17 bases between them. Germline loops: CDR1 MDHEN, CDR2 SYDVKM. The CDR3 loop is CASRPQVATGYTF. The DNA of the CDR3 is TGTGCCAGCCGTCCGCAGGTTGCCACTGGCTACACCTTC.

The chain couples TRBV18 to TRBJ1-4, with D tentatively TRBD1 (5 bases). V lost 6 bases and J lost 8, with 10 bases in between. Germline V gives CDR1 KGHSH, CDR2 LQKENI. This CDR3 has 12 amino acids. DNA for the CDR3: TGTGCCAGCTCTGGGACTTCGGAAAAACTGTTTTTT. It yields the protein CASSGTSEKLFF.

The chain is built from TRBV5-4 and TRBJ2-1; either TRBD1 or TRBD2 may supply D (5 bases each). Trimming pared 4 bases from V and 5 bases from J, leaving 19 bases between. This CDR3 region has 16 residues. The germline V gene encodes CDR1 SGHNT and CDR2 YYREEE (reference sequence). The DNA for the CDR3 is TGTGCCAGCAGCCCTCCTAGAGGGACGATTGACAATGAGCAGTTCTTC. Encoded protein: CASSPPRGTIDNEQFF.

The gene calls are TRBV6-6 and TRBJ1-2; D perhaps matches TRBD1 (6 bases). Trimming cost V 3 bases and J 8 bases, with 16 bases left between them. CDR3 length: 14 amino acids. Germline-derived CDR1 and CDR2 are MNHNY and SVGAGI (reference sequence). CDR3 coding DNA: TGTGCCAGCAGTTATTCCACAACAGGGTCAGGCTACACCTTC. Amino acid sequence: CASSYSTTGSGYTF.

The chain links TRBV10-3 to TRBJ1-2, with D possibly matching TRBD1 (5 bases). Germline CDR1 is ENHRY and CDR2 is SYGVKD. Between the trimmed V and J ends, which lost 3 bases and 4 bases, there was a span of 12 bases. This CDR3 is built from 14 residues. CDR3 DNA: TGTGCCATCAGTGATCTGACGACAGCCTATGGCTACACCTTC. It specifies CAISDLTTAYGYTF.

This clone is a singleton in its sample. This chain connects TRBV14 to TRBJ2-7, with 12 bases fitting TRBD2. V was clipped by 4 bases and J by 2 bases; unmatched bases: 6. Germline CDR1 is SGHDN and CDR2 is FVKESK. The CDR3 is made up of 16 amino acids. CDR3 bases: TGTGCCAGCAGCCTAGGACTAGCGGGGAGGGCCTACGAGCAGTACTTC. It codes for CASSLGLAGRAYEQYF.

This rearrangement joins TRBV19 to TRBJ2-7; D is undetermined. Trimming took 5 bases from V and 5 from J, leaving 10 bases between them. CDR1 LNHDA and CDR2 SQIVND come from the germline V gene (reference sequence). The CDR3 consists of 12 residues. The CDR3 here is CASSGKGHEQYF. CDR3 nucleotide sequence: TGTGCCAGTAGTGGAAAAGGTCACGAGCAGTACTTC. Combining the CDR3 with reference TRBV19 and TRBJ2-7 gives the whole variable domain DGGITQSPKYLFRKEGQNVTLSCEQNLNHDAMYWYRQDPGQGLRLIYYSQIVNDFQKGDIAEGYSVSREKKESFPLTVTSAQKNPTAFYLCASSGKGHEQYFGPGTRLTVT.

The V and J genes are TRBV30 and TRBJ2-7; no clear D. Germline V gene data show CDR1 as GTSNPN and CDR2 as SVGIG (reference sequence). This CDR3 contains 14 residues. V gave up 2 bases and J gave up 2 bases, with 13 bases separating them. CDR3: CAWSQLDAPYEQYF. For the CDR3, the DNA is TGTGCCTGGAGTCAGCTAGACGCGCCCTACGAGCAGTACTTC.

The genes are TRBV5-1 and TRBJ2-3, with TRBD2 matching 7 bases. The junction had 11 bases not matched to a gene; V was cut back by 0 bases and J by 1 base. This CDR3 contains 18 residues. Germline V lookup: CDR1 SGHRS, CDR2 YFSETQ. The CDR3 region is CASSLAPGASGGTDTQYF. The DNA of the CDR3 is TGCGCCAGCAGCTTGGCCCCTGGGGCTAGCGGAGGCACAGATACGCAGTATTTT.

A word on this clone: The sample carries other DNA sequences with the same CDR3. V usage is TRBV30 and J usage is TRBJ1-3, with D possibly being TRBD1 (6 bases). The CDR3 extends over 13 amino acids. V was clipped by 2 bases and J by 1 base, with 6 bases between them. Germline V lookup: CDR1 GTSNPN, CDR2 SVGIG (reference sequence). DNA for the CDR3: TGTGCCTGGAGTCAGGGGTCTGGAAACACCATATATTTT. It codes for CAWSQGSGNTIYF.

The chain uses TRBV19 and TRBJ1-1, with D uncertain. V lost 7 bases and J lost 6, with 18 bases in between. The CDR3 extends over 14 amino acids. CDR1 is LNHDA, CDR2 SQIVND, per germline (reference sequence). The CDR3 DNA reads as TGTGCCAGTAAAGGGAGTGAGGGCTACGCTGAAGCTTTCTTT. Translated: CASKGSEGYAEAFF.

J is TRBJ2-1 and V is TRBV2; a weak D match, TRBD1 (5 bases). The germline gives CDR1 SNHLY, CDR2 FYNNEI. The germline V and J ends were trimmed by 6 bases and 0 bases, with 12 bases remaining between them. The CDR3 covers 15 residues. The CDR3 is CASRLDMSSYNEQFF. In DNA form, the CDR3 reads TGTGCCAGCAGGTTGGACATGAGCTCCTACAATGAGCAGTTCTTC. Filled out from reference TRBV2 and TRBJ2-1, the complete variable domain reads EPEVTQTPSHQVTQMGQEVILRCVPISNHLYFYWYRQILGQKVEFLVSFYNNEISEKSEIFDDQFSVERPDGSNFTLKIRSTKLEDSAMYFCASRLDMSSYNEQFFGPGTRLTVL.

V and J are TRBV14 and TRBJ1-3; TRBD1 is a possible D gene (5 bases). Germline V lookup: CDR1 SGHDN, CDR2 FVKESK. The CDR3 runs to 16 residues. The V end lost 0 bases, the J end lost 7 bases, and 16 bases lay between the germline ends. DNA for the CDR3: TGTGCCAGCAGCCAAGATCATGAGGGGTTTGGGAACACCATATATTTT. This translates into CASSQDHEGFGNTIYF.

The V call is TRBV27, the J call TRBJ2-7; D is perhaps TRBD1 or TRBD2 (5 bases each). The V and J ends lost 9 bases and 9 bases respectively, with 18 bases between them. The CDR3 is made up of 12 amino acids. Germline V gene sequence: CDR1 MNHEY, CDR2 SMNVEV (reference sequence). CDR3 in amino acids: CASKGYGTRQYF. In DNA form, the CDR3 reads TGTGCCAGTAAGGGATACGGGACGAGGCAGTACTTC.

The chain is built from TRBV7-2 and TRBJ1-4, with 8 bases fitting TRBD1. Germline V gene lookup returns CDR1 SGHTA and CDR2 FQGNSA. This CDR3 has 15 amino acids. Losses at the gene ends were 5 bases for V and 8 bases for J; bases not matched to a gene: 10. CDR3 residues: CASSPTTGVGEKLFF. The CDR3 region has the DNA TGTGCCAGCAGCCCCACGACAGGGGTTGGAGAAAAACTGTTTTTT.